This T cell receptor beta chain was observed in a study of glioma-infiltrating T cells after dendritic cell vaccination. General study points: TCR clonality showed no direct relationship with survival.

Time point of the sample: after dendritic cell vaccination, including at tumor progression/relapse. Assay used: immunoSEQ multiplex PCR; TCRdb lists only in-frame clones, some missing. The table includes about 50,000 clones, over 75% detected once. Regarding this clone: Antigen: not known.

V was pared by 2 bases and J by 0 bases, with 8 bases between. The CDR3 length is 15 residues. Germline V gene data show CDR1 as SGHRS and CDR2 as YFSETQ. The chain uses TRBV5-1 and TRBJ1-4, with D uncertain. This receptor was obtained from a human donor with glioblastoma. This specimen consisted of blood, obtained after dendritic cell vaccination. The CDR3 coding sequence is TGCGCCAGCAGCTTCATACCTACAACTAATGAAAAACTGTTTTTT. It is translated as CASSFIPTTNEKLFF.